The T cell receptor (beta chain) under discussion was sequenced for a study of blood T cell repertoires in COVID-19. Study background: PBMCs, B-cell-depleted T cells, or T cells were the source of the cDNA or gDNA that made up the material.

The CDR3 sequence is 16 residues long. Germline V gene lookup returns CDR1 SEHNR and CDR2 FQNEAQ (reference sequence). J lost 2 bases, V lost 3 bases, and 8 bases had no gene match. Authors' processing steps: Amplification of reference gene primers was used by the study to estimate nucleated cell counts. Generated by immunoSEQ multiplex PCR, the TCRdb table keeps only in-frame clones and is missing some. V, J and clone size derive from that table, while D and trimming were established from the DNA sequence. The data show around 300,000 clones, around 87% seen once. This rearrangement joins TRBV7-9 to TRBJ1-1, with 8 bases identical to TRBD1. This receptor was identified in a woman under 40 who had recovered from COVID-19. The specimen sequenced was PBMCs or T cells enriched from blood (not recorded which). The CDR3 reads CASSFSDRGYNTEAFF. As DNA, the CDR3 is TGTGCCAGCAGCTTCTCCGACAGGGGCTATAACACTGAAGCTTTCTTT.